The 15 T cell receptor beta chains reported below all come from one sample, sequenced in a study of CD8 T cells in Susac syndrome. The RNA, about 0.5 to 1 ug, was put through reverse transcription using random hexamers. TCRdb used MiXCR to reprocess the immunoSEQ multiplex PCR reads, holding one entry per CDR3 protein. The data contain hundreds of thousands of distinct CDR3 sequences, about 82% of them singletons. Material: CD8+ T cells from PBMCs. All receptors come from a human donor with multiple sclerosis.

The chain has TRBV29-1 and TRBJ1-1; D uncertain. The V end was cut by 6 bases, the J end by 2 bases, with 7 bases between. This CDR3 spans 11 amino acids. Germline V gene data show CDR1 as SQVTM and CDR2 as ANQGSEA. The CDR3 region is CSVVFNTEAFF. CDR3 DNA: TGCAGCGTGGTCTTTAACACTGAAGCTTTCTTT.

This rearrangement joins TRBV6-2 or TRBV6-3 to TRBJ2-7; no reliable D call. This CDR3 is 13 amino acids long. Per the germline V gene, CDR1 is MNHEY and CDR2 is SVGEGT. V lost 0 bases and J 2 bases, leaving 5 bases between the germline ends. CDR3 protein: CASSYSKTYEQYF. CDR3 DNA sequence: TGTGCCAGCAGTTACTCGAAGACCTACGAGCAGTACTTC.

The V gene is TRBV29-1, the J gene TRBJ1-2, with a tentative D call TRBD1 (5 bases). The CDR3 is 13 amino acids. Trimming cost V 8 bases and J 5 bases, with 18 bases left between them. CDR1 and CDR2 from the germline V gene are SQVTM and ANQGSEA. CDR3 sequence: CSSGTGSLYGYTF. The CDR3 DNA reads as TGCAGCTCTGGGACGGGAAGCTTGTATGGCTACACCTTC.

This clonotype was detected a few times. The rearrangement joins TRBV29-1 to TRBJ1-2; maybe TRBD1 (6 bases). CDR3 length: 12 amino acids. The ends were cut back, 4 bases at V and 4 bases at J, with 10 bases in the middle. Germline loops: CDR1 SQVTM, CDR2 ANQGSEA. CDR3 protein: CSVGGGFYGYTF. CDR3 coding DNA: TGCAGCGTTGGAGGGGGATTCTATGGCTACACCTTC.

This clonotype was counted a few times. The chain employs TRBV7-2 and TRBJ2-7; D might be TRBD2 (5 bases). The germline V gene has CDR1 SGHTA and CDR2 FQGNSA. The CDR3 is 13 amino acids. V lost 1 base to trimming and J lost 4 bases, with 8 bases between them. The CDR3 loop reads CASSLGGQYEQYF. The CDR3 coding sequence is TGTGCCAGCAGCTTAGGAGGGCAATACGAGCAGTACTTC.

CDR3 residues: CASSQTSGSNEQFF. CDR3 bases: TGTGCCAGCAGTCAGACTAGCGGGAGTAATGAGCAGTTCTTC. The V call is TRBV6-2 or TRBV6-3, the J call TRBJ2-1; 12 positions match TRBD2. The CDR3 totals 14 residues. From germline, CDR1 is MNHEY and CDR2 SVGEGT. V lost 5 bases to trimming and J lost 7 bases; unmatched junction nucleotides: 3.

In DNA form, the CDR3 reads TGTGCCAGCAGTTTAGTTCCTAGCGCGTACAATGAGCAGTTCTTC. Translating it yields CASSLVPSAYNEQFF. The V gene is TRBV12-3 or TRBV12-4, the J gene TRBJ2-1; possibly TRBD2 for D (6 bases). The CDR3 runs to 15 residues. V dropped 1 base and J dropped 4 bases, with 11 bases sitting between them.

The CDR3 spells CASTVDGANYGYTF. For the CDR3, the DNA is TGCGCCAGCACGGTGGACGGGGCTAACTATGGCTACACCTTC. The gene calls are TRBV10-2 and TRBJ1-2; D unresolved. Trimming stripped 7 bases from V and 0 bases from J, with 12 bases between. Germline CDR1 is WSHSY and CDR2 is SAAADI. The CDR3 runs to 14 residues.

V gene TRBV7-9 combines with J gene TRBJ2-1, with 10 bases lining up with TRBD1. The CDR3 covers 16 residues. V was pared by 5 bases and J by 1 base, with 5 bases of the junction left unmatched. CDR1 is SEHNR and CDR2 is FQNEAQ in the germline V gene (reference sequence). CDR3 in amino acids: CASSPTGQGSYNEQFF. In DNA, the CDR3 is TGTGCCAGCAGCCCGACGGGACAGGGGTCCTACAATGAGCAGTTCTTC.

V usage is TRBV18 and J usage is TRBJ1-5; 9 positions agree with TRBD1. This CDR3 is built from 15 residues. Losses at the gene ends were 6 bases for V and 3 bases for J; bases not matched to a gene: 6. CDR1 KGHSH and CDR2 LQKENI come from the germline V gene. CDR3 in DNA: TGTGCCAGCTCGACAGGGGGGGTCCTCAATCAGCCCCAGCATTTT. Encoded protein: CASSTGGVLNQPQHF.

This clonotype was seen a handful of times. V is TRBV18 and J is TRBJ2-1; 7 bases are shared with TRBD2. Trimming removed 2 bases from V and 8 bases from J; junction bases left unmatched: 12. CDR1 KGHSH and CDR2 LQKENI come from the germline V gene. CDR3 length: 16 amino acids. Written as DNA, the CDR3 is TGTGCCAGCTCACCAGAGGTAGCGGGTCCTATGGATGAGCAGTTCTTC. It translates to CASSPEVAGPMDEQFF.

This sequence joins TRBV7-3 and TRBJ2-3, with TRBD1 matching over 7 bases. This CDR3 region has 17 residues. The germline CDR1 and CDR2 sequences are SGHTA and FQGTGA. V trimming: 1 base; J trimming: 2 bases; junction bases outside the gene matches: 9. Here the CDR3 reads CASSLKLGDSHTDTQYF. The CDR3 bases are TGTGCCAGCAGCTTAAAACTAGGGGACAGCCACACAGATACGCAGTATTTT.

The genes are TRBV14 and TRBJ2-7, with TRBD1 identical over 10 bases. The CDR3 length is 15 residues. Germline trimming cut 3 bases from V and 2 bases from J; bases unmatched to any gene: 4. Germline values: CDR1 SGHDN, CDR2 FVKESK. The CDR3 DNA reads TGTGCCAGCAGCCAGGGACAGGGGATCCCCTACGAGCAGTACTTC. Translation: CASSQGQGIPYEQYF.

The rearrangement uses TRBV27 and TRBJ1-1; D perhaps matches TRBD1 (6 bases). V was cut by 11 bases and J by 1 base, with 14 bases left in between. Germline assignment: CDR1 MNHEY and CDR2 SMNVEV (reference sequence). This CDR3 has 13 residues. CDR3 in DNA: TGTGCCGGCCACAGGGTAGGGAACACTGAAGCTTTCTTT. Amino acid sequence: CAGHRVGNTEAFF.

This clonotype is a singleton in its sample. V usage is TRBV6-5 and J usage is TRBJ2-3, with D uncertain. The CDR3 loop spans 11 amino acids. CDR1 MNHEY and CDR2 SVGAGI come from the germline V gene. V dropped 7 bases and J dropped 2 bases, with 4 bases sitting between them. CDR3 in amino acids: CASTHTDTQYF. In DNA, the CDR3 is TGTGCCAGCACCCACACAGATACGCAGTATTTT.